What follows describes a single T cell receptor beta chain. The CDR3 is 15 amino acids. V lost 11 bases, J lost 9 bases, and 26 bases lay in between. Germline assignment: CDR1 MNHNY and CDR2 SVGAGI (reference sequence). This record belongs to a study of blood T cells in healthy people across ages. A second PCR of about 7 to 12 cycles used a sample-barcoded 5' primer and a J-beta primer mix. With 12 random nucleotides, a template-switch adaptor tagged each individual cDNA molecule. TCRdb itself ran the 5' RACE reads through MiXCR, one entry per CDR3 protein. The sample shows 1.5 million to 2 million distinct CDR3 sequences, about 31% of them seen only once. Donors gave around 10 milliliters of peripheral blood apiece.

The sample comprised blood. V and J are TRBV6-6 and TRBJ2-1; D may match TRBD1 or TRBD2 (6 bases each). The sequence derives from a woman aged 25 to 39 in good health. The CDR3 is CAGSTARGRGGEQFF. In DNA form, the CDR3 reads TGTGCCGGCTCGACCGCCCGGGGGAGAGGGGGTGAGCAGTTCTTC.